The 14 T cell receptor beta chains listed next were all sequenced from one sample in a study of blood T cells in healthy people across ages. PCR was performed a second time for roughly 6 to 12 cycles using a sample-barcoded 5' primer and a J-beta primer mix. In TCRdb, the 5' RACE reads were re-called with MiXCR into one record per CDR3 protein. The table has approximately 1,700,000 distinct CDR3 sequences, 39% seen once. Source material: blood. The source is a human donor in good health.

The count of this clonotype is one. The chain uses TRBV12-3 or TRBV12-4 and TRBJ2-1; 8 bases map to TRBD2. The CDR3 contains 15 residues. After removal of 7 bases from V and 4 bases from J, the junction contained 9 bases not matched to a gene. DNA of the CDR3: TGTGCCAGCACTTTCCGGGGGGGTAGGTACAATGAGCAGTTCTTC. This encodes CASTFRGGRYNEQFF.

The chain combines TRBV7-2 with TRBJ2-1; D might be TRBD1 (6 bases). CDR3 length: 14 amino acids. Germline CDR1 is SGHTA and CDR2 is FQGNSA. The germline V and J ends were trimmed by 1 base and 7 bases, with 11 bases remaining between them. CDR3 DNA sequence: TGTGCCAGCAGCTTAGTACACAGGGCGAATGAGCAGTTCTTC. It translates to CASSLVHRANEQFF.

This chain uses TRBV4-3 with TRBJ1-1; 9 bases match TRBD1. V shed 4 bases, J shed 0 bases, and the junction held 9 bases outside the gene matches. The germline gives CDR1 LGHNA, CDR2 YSLEER. The CDR3 sequence is 17 residues long. The CDR3, as DNA: TGCGCCAGCAGCCTCTATGGGCGACAGGGGGTGAACACTGAAGCTTTCTTT. This translates into CASSLYGRQGVNTEAFF.

In this sample, this clonotype turned up once. This chain uses TRBV29-1 with TRBJ2-5; 7 nucleotides match TRBD2. The trim removed 3 bases at V and 3 bases at J, leaving 7 bases unmatched. Germline V lookup: CDR1 SQVTM, CDR2 ANQGSEA. This CDR3 has 14 amino acids. The CDR3 spells CSVDVAGTKETQYF. DNA for the CDR3: TGCAGCGTTGATGTTGCCGGGACTAAAGAGACCCAGTACTTC.

The chain carries TRBV7-8 and TRBJ2-1; TRBD2 agrees at 9 bases. The CDR3 extends over 16 amino acids. V trimming: 6 bases; J trimming: 5 bases; junction bases outside the gene matches: 11. Germline CDR1 SGHVS, CDR2 FQNEAQ. CDR3 nucleotide sequence: TGTGCCAGCAGTCAAAATGCGGGGGGGCTCCACAATGAGCAGTTCTTC. It codes for CASSQNAGGLHNEQFF.

The genes are TRBV21-1 and TRBJ1-2; the table gives TRBD1 as D, unverified against the DNA. TRBV21-1 is listed as a pseudogene. This CDR3 has 17 amino acids. For the CDR3, the DNA is TGTGCCAGCAGCCGTCCCGGAGGGGTAAACGTTTCTCAAGGCTACACCTTC. It is translated as CASSRPGGVNVSQGYTF.

The chain recombines TRBV7-9 with TRBJ2-3, with no clear D. CDR1 and CDR2 from the germline V gene are SEHNR and FQNEAQ (reference sequence). The CDR3 is 15 residues long. The germline V and J ends were trimmed by 5 bases and 2 bases, with 14 bases remaining between them. The DNA for the CDR3 is TGTGCCAGCAGCCCGAGATCGCTACCCACAGATACGCAGTATTTT. Protein sequence: CASSPRSLPTDTQYF.

This CDR3 is CASSQDGGLFYEQYF. The CDR3 DNA follows: TGCGCCAGCAGCCAAGACGGGGGGCTTTTCTACGAGCAGTACTTC. This chain connects TRBV4-3 to TRBJ2-7; D possibly corresponds to TRBD2 (7 bases). The CDR3 spans 15 residues. V was cut by 0 bases and J by 3 bases, with 12 bases left in between. Germline loops: CDR1 LGHNA, CDR2 YSLEER.

V and J are TRBV19 and TRBJ2-6; 9 bases fit TRBD1. Germline CDR1 is LNHDA and CDR2 is SQIVND (reference sequence). The CDR3 is 17 amino acids. V lost 5 bases, J lost 4 bases, and 9 bases stayed unmatched. CDR3 bases: TGTGCCAGTAGTCCCCTCACAGGGGGCCGGGGGGCCAACGTCCTGACTTTC. This gives the protein CASSPLTGGRGANVLTF.

The V and J genes are TRBV7-9 and TRBJ2-7; D possibly matches TRBD1 or TRBD2 (5 bases each). The germline V gene has CDR1 SEHNR and CDR2 FQNEAQ (reference sequence). CDR3 length equals 14 residues. The V and J ends lost 2 bases and 4 bases respectively, with 12 bases between them. The CDR3 region has the DNA TGTGCCAGCAGCTTATTCGCAGGGAGATACGAGCAGTACTTC. It translates to CASSLFAGRYEQYF.

The chain couples TRBV3-1 to TRBJ2-7; 7 nucleotides line up with TRBD2. Trimming took 5 bases from V and 4 from J; bases not matched to a gene: 11. There are 15 residues in the CDR3. The V gene's germline CDR1 is LGHDT and CDR2 YNNKEL (reference sequence). The chain's CDR3 is CASSAPGGNGYEQYF. CDR3 DNA sequence: TGTGCCAGCAGCGCCCCCGGGGGGAATGGGTACGAGCAGTACTTC.

This clonotype came up a few times. V is TRBV5-6 and J is TRBJ2-1; D is possibly TRBD2 (5 bases). Trimming shortened V by 4 bases and J by 4 bases, and 9 bases separated the two germline ends. Germline V gives CDR1 SGHDT, CDR2 YYEEEE. This CDR3 region has 13 residues. The CDR3 sequence: CASSTWRYNEQFF. CDR3 in DNA: TGTGCCAGCAGCACATGGAGGTACAATGAGCAGTTCTTC.

This sequence joins TRBV3-1 and TRBJ1-2; TRBD1 agrees at 8 bases. After removal of 2 bases from V and 7 bases from J, the junction contained 6 bases not matched to a gene. From germline, CDR1 is LGHDT and CDR2 YNNKEL (reference sequence). CDR3 length: 14 amino acids. The CDR3 reads CASSQFQGASGYTF. In nucleotides, the CDR3 is TGTGCCAGCAGCCAATTCCAGGGGGCTAGTGGCTACACCTTC. Full variable domain (outside the CDR3, taken from reference TRBV3-1 and TRBJ1-2): DTAVSQTPKYLVTQMGNDKSIKCEQNLGHDTMYWYKQDSKKFLKIMFSYNNKELIINETVPNRFSPKSPDKAHLNLHINSLELGDSAVYFCASSQFQGASGYTFGSGTRLTVV.

This clonotype was counted between two and nine times. The chain has TRBV27 and TRBJ2-6, with D perhaps matching TRBD1 or TRBD2 (6 bases each). Deletions cut 2 bases from V and 2 bases from J, with 10 bases between. The CDR3 contains 16 residues. CDR1 MNHEY and CDR2 SMNVEV come from the germline V gene (reference sequence). CDR3 nucleotide sequence: TGTGCCAGCAGTTTAAAGGGGGGCGCTGGGGCCAACGTCCTGACTTTC. Its translation: CASSLKGGAGANVLTF.